The 30 T cell receptor beta chains reported below all come from one sample, sequenced in a study of blood T cell repertoires in COVID-19. The table came from immunoSEQ multiplex PCR; TCRdb's copy has only in-frame clones and leaves some out. The table shows around 290,000 clones, with 88% occurring only once. Sample: PBMCs or T cells enriched from blood (not recorded which). The source is a woman aged 60-75 years in a cohort exposed to, infected with or recovered from COVID-19 (not recorded which).

The gene calls are TRBV18 and TRBJ2-2; the match to TRBD2 covers 12 bases. Germline V CDR1 and CDR2: KGHSH, LQKENI. The length of the CDR3 is 18 residues. Unmatched junction bases numbered 6, after V lost 0 bases and J lost 4 bases. This CDR3 is CASSPPTSGRYGTGELFF. For the CDR3, the DNA is TGTGCCAGCTCACCACCGACTAGCGGGAGATACGGCACCGGGGAGCTGTTTTTT.

The genes are TRBV27 and TRBJ2-2, with a possible D match to TRBD1 (5 bases). Germline V gene data show CDR1 as MNHEY and CDR2 as SMNVEV (reference sequence). This CDR3 spans 12 amino acids. Trimming left V 6 bases short and J 7 bases short, with 9 bases between. The CDR3: CASSQGSGELFF. In DNA, the CDR3 is TGTGCCAGCAGCCAGGGAAGCGGGGAGCTGTTTTTT.

The V gene is TRBV5-6, the J gene TRBJ1-1, with unresolved D. CDR3 size: 17 residues. Trimming pared 4 bases from V and 6 bases from J, leaving 25 bases between. The germline gives CDR1 SGHDT, CDR2 YYEEEE. CDR3 nucleotide sequence: TGTGCCAGCAGCCGCCGAGGGTTTACGCCCTGGAGGGCTGAAGCTTTCTTT. Residues: CASSRRGFTPWRAEAFF.

The genes are TRBV7-2 and TRBJ1-3; the match to TRBD1 covers 7 bases. The CDR3 extends over 17 amino acids. V lost 5 bases and J lost 2; bases outside the gene matches: 12. Germline V CDR1 and CDR2: SGHTA, FQGNSA. In nucleotides, the CDR3 is TGTGCCAGCAGCCAGGGGGACAGACGGACGGCTGGAAACACCATATATTTT. Translating it yields CASSQGDRRTAGNTIYF.

The gene calls are TRBV28 and TRBJ2-3; D gene unclear. Germline V gene sequence: CDR1 MDHEN, CDR2 SYDVKM. CDR3 size: 13 residues. Trimming took off 3 bases at V and 1 base at J, with 5 bases between the two ends. The CDR3: CASSLPGTDTQYF. The CDR3 DNA reads as TGTGCCAGCAGTTTGCCGGGCACAGATACGCAGTATTTT.

V gene TRBV28 combines with J gene TRBJ2-2; 7 positions match TRBD2. The junction had 8 bases not matched to a gene; V was cut back by 4 bases and J by 6 bases. CDR3 size: 15 residues. Germline V gene sequence: CDR1 MDHEN, CDR2 SYDVKM. CDR3 DNA sequence: TGTGCCAGCAGTTATTGGGGGAGGGGTTCCGGGGAGCTGTTTTTT. Translated: CASSYWGRGSGELFF.

J is TRBJ2-5 and V is TRBV2; possibly TRBD2 for D (5 bases). Trimming shortened V by 2 bases and J by 2 bases, and 9 bases separated the two germline ends. The CDR3 length is 14 residues. Germline CDR1 reads SNHLY; CDR2 reads FYNNEI. CDR3 bases: TGTGCCAGCAGTGAAATCCGGGGACAAGAGACCCAGTACTTC. This gives the protein CASSEIRGQETQYF.

This chain joins TRBV6-5 and TRBJ1-4, with TRBD1 matching 7 bases. Germline CDR1 MNHEY, CDR2 SVGAGI. CDR3 length equals 14 residues. V trimming: 6 bases; J trimming: 8 bases; junction bases outside the gene matches: 9. Written as DNA, the CDR3 is TGTGCCAGCAGGCCGGGACAGAGAGGAGAAAAACTGTTTTTT. Its protein is CASRPGQRGEKLFF.

The rearrangement uses TRBV5-1 and TRBJ2-7, with 14 bases lining up with TRBD2. With V trimmed by 4 bases and J by 2 bases, 8 bases remained unmatched. The CDR3 loop spans 17 amino acids. Germline V CDR1 and CDR2: SGHRS, YFSETQ. The CDR3 region has the DNA TGCGCCAGCAGCCCTGGGACTAGCGGGAGAGGGACCTACGAGCAGTACTTC. It specifies CASSPGTSGRGTYEQYF.

This clone has ten or more counts. V is TRBV19 and J is TRBJ1-2; the match to TRBD1 covers 9 bases. CDR1 LNHDA and CDR2 SQIVND come from the germline V gene (reference sequence). The CDR3 runs to 14 residues. V was pared by 5 bases and J by 4 bases, with 5 bases of the junction left unmatched. The CDR3 spells CASSSQGASYGYTF. In DNA form, the CDR3 reads TGTGCCAGTAGTTCACAGGGGGCGAGCTATGGCTACACCTTC.

The chain links TRBV3-1 (or the pseudogene TRBV3-2) to TRBJ2-7; D perhaps matches TRBD2 (5 bases). The V gene's germline CDR1 is LGHDT and CDR2 YNNKEL (reference sequence). V was shortened by 4 bases and J by 3 bases, with 25 bases between the two germline ends. The CDR3 is 18 amino acids. The CDR3 nucleotides are TGTGCCAGCAGCCCCTATCGCCGAACAAAGTCCGGGGACTACGAGCAGTACTTC. Residues: CASSPYRRTKSGDYEQYF.

V usage is TRBV7-3 and J usage is TRBJ2-6, with D perhaps TRBD1 (6 bases). The CDR3 sequence is 15 residues long. Germline CDR1 reads SGHTA; CDR2 reads FQGTGA. V was pared by 2 bases and J by 2 bases, with 7 bases between. The CDR3 reads CASSLGGAGANVLTF. The CDR3 DNA follows: TGTGCCAGCAGCTTAGGGGGCGCTGGGGCCAACGTCCTGACTTTC.

The V gene is TRBV6-2 or TRBV6-3, the J gene TRBJ2-1; perhaps TRBD1 as D (6 bases). In germline, CDR1 is MNHEY, CDR2 SVGEGT. This CDR3 is 14 amino acids long. Between the trimmed V and J ends, which lost 2 bases and 4 bases, there was a span of 9 bases. This CDR3 is CASSYLGAYNEQFF. For the CDR3, the DNA is TGTGCCAGCAGTTACCTGGGGGCGTACAATGAGCAGTTCTTC.

This clone was recorded a few times. The chain employs TRBV7-2 and TRBJ2-5; D may be TRBD1 (6 bases). Trimming took off 0 bases at V and 1 base at J, with 9 bases between the two ends. This CDR3 has 15 residues. Germline lookup yields CDR1 SGHTA and CDR2 FQGNSA. CDR3 protein: CASSLAGQTQETQYF. In nucleotides, the CDR3 is TGTGCCAGCAGCTTAGCAGGACAGACCCAAGAGACCCAGTACTTC.

The J gene is TRBJ2-3, the V gene TRBV21-1; no check of the table's D call, TRBD2, against the DNA was made. TRBV21-1 is given as a pseudogene. The CDR3 consists of 16 residues. CDR3 sequence reads: CASSTVAGVITDTQYF. CDR3 in DNA: TGTGCCAGCAGCACTGTAGCGGGAGTAATCACAGATACGCAGTATTTT.

The chain recombines TRBV6-5 with TRBJ1-2; D possibly corresponds to TRBD1 (6 bases). Germline V gives CDR1 MNHEY, CDR2 SVGAGI. There are 16 residues in the CDR3. Between the trimmed V and J ends, which lost 2 bases and 5 bases, there was a span of 18 bases. The DNA of the CDR3 is TGTGCCAGCAGTTACGATTACCAGGGCCAGGGGTATGGCTACACCTTC. Translating it yields CASSYDYQGQGYGYTF.

The chain couples TRBV7-9 to TRBJ2-7, with 8 bases matching TRBD1. This CDR3 contains 16 residues. Germline loops: CDR1 SEHNR, CDR2 FQNEAQ (reference sequence). V was pared by 0 bases and J by 3 bases, with 7 bases of the junction left unmatched. The CDR3 DNA follows: TGTGCCAGCAGCTTAGCTTTGATGGACAGGGTCTACGAGCAGTACTTC. Amino acids: CASSLALMDRVYEQYF. Full variable domain (missing parts from reference TRBV7-9 and TRBJ2-7): DTGVSQNPRHKITKRGQNVTFRCDPISEHNRLYWYRQTLGQGPEFLTYFQNEAQLEKSRLLSDRFSAERPKGSFSTLEIQRTEQGDSAMYLCASSLALMDRVYEQYFGPGTRLTVT.

The DNA of the CDR3 is TGTGCCAGCAGCCCTCAGCGGGGTTCAGTCGATGAGCAGTTCTTC. The encoded protein is CASSPQRGSVDEQFF. This sequence joins TRBV7-3 and TRBJ2-1; 7 nucleotides agree with TRBD2. J gave up 8 bases and V 5 bases, and 12 bases lay outside the gene matches. The germline V gene encodes CDR1 SGHTA and CDR2 FQGTGA. The CDR3 runs 15 residues.

The table lists this clone with a few counts. V gene TRBV28 combines with J gene TRBJ1-5; D is undetermined. Trimming shortened V by 6 bases and J by 0 bases, and 15 bases separated the two germline ends. CDR1 MDHEN and CDR2 SYDVKM come from the germline V gene. CDR3 length equals 16 residues. This CDR3 is CASRPLGSNSNQPQHF. In DNA, the CDR3 is TGTGCCAGCAGGCCCCTCGGGAGCAATAGCAATCAGCCCCAGCATTTT.

The J gene is TRBJ2-1, the V gene TRBV6-5; no clear D. CDR1 and CDR2 (germline): MNHEY, SVGAGI. Trimming took 0 bases from V and 1 from J, leaving 4 bases between them. The CDR3 is 14 residues long. The CDR3 spells CASSYSRSYNEQFF. CDR3 in DNA: TGTGCCAGCAGTTACTCGAGGTCCTACAATGAGCAGTTCTTC.

The J gene is TRBJ2-5, the V gene TRBV11-2; 8 bases line up with TRBD1. Germline assignment: CDR1 SGHAT and CDR2 FQNNGV. This CDR3 comprises 14 residues. V lost 3 bases to trimming and J lost 5 bases; unmatched junction nucleotides: 5. The CDR3 coding sequence is TGTGCCAGCAGCTTTGGAGACAGGGGTGAGACCCAGTACTTC. This translates into CASSFGDRGETQYF.

The chain uses TRBV28 and TRBJ2-7; TRBD1 matches 9 bases. Germline V gene data show CDR1 as MDHEN and CDR2 as SYDVKM. The CDR3 contains 23 residues. Trimming took 10 bases from V and 2 from J; bases not matched to a gene: 36. The CDR3 protein is CANSLGGELFQKLPGQGTYEQYF. CDR3 DNA sequence: TGTGCCAACAGCCTTGGGGGGGAACTTTTCCAAAAGTTACCGGGACAGGGCACCTACGAGCAGTACTTC.

The chain carries TRBV11-3 and TRBJ2-3; 7 nucleotides line up with TRBD2. The CDR3 loop spans 15 amino acids. Germline V CDR1 and CDR2: SGHNT, YENEEA. J gave up 0 bases and V 5 bases, and 5 bases lay outside the gene matches. The CDR3 sequence: CASSPGGSSTDTQYF. Written as DNA, the CDR3 is TGTGCCAGCAGCCCCGGGGGGAGTAGCACAGATACGCAGTATTTT.

CDR3 protein: CASSLASAGGEQFF. The CDR3 DNA follows: TGTGCCAGCAGCTTAGCGTCAGCGGGAGGCGAGCAGTTCTTC. J is TRBJ2-1 and V is TRBV7-8; 9 bases are a match to TRBD2. This CDR3 has 14 residues. CDR1 and CDR2 from the germline V gene are SGHVS and FQNEAQ. V shed 0 bases and J 10 bases; nucleotides not matched to a gene: 4.

The chain joins TRBV5-8 to TRBJ2-1, with D possibly being TRBD2 (6 bases). The CDR3 totals 12 residues. V was pared by 0 bases and J by 15 bases, with 13 bases between. Germline loops: CDR1 SGHTS, CDR2 YDEGEE. The CDR3 sequence: CASSLVVATRFF. Written as DNA, the CDR3 is TGTGCCAGCAGCTTGGTGGTTGCGACTAGGTTCTTC.

The chain uses TRBV5-6 and TRBJ2-1; no definite D call. V lost 4 bases and J lost 3, with 5 bases in between. This CDR3 has 12 residues. Germline V CDR1 and CDR2: SGHDT, YYEEEE. The CDR3 DNA reads as TGTGCCAGCAGCCGCGACTACAATGAGCAGTTCTTC. It codes for CASSRDYNEQFF.

V usage is TRBV18 and J usage is TRBJ2-2; the D gene is possibly TRBD2 (5 bases). V gave up 4 bases and J gave up 3 bases, with 9 bases separating them. CDR1 KGHSH and CDR2 LQKENI come from the germline V gene. The CDR3 length is 14 residues. CDR3 in amino acids: CASSRQLDTGELFF. DNA of the CDR3: TGTGCCAGCTCACGACAACTAGACACCGGGGAGCTGTTTTTT.

J is TRBJ2-5 and V is TRBV11-2, with a weak D call TRBD2 (5 bases). The germline V gene has CDR1 SGHAT and CDR2 FQNNGV. V lost 1 base and J lost 3, with 9 bases in between. This CDR3 has 14 residues. In nucleotides, the CDR3 is TGTGCCAGCAGCTTAGGGGCGGGTAAAGAGACCCAGTACTTC. It specifies CASSLGAGKETQYF.

The rearrangement links TRBV7-2 to TRBJ2-1; 11 bases line up with TRBD2. CDR1 and CDR2 from the germline V gene are SGHTA and FQGNSA. Losses at the gene ends were 4 bases for V and 7 bases for J; bases not matched to a gene: 9. The CDR3 covers 16 residues. Here the CDR3 reads CASSSTSGKGLNEQFF. CDR3 DNA sequence: TGTGCCAGCAGCTCGACTAGCGGGAAGGGGTTAAATGAGCAGTTCTTC.

V is TRBV5-1 and J is TRBJ1-1, with D unresolved. Germline CDR1 SGHRS, CDR2 YFSETQ. V was cut by 4 bases and J by 3 bases, with 19 bases left in between. This CDR3 has 16 residues. CDR3 nucleotides: TGCGCCAGCAGCCCGAGGTACGTCGCCGGGGACACTGAAGCTTTCTTT. Its protein product is CASSPRYVAGDTEAFF.